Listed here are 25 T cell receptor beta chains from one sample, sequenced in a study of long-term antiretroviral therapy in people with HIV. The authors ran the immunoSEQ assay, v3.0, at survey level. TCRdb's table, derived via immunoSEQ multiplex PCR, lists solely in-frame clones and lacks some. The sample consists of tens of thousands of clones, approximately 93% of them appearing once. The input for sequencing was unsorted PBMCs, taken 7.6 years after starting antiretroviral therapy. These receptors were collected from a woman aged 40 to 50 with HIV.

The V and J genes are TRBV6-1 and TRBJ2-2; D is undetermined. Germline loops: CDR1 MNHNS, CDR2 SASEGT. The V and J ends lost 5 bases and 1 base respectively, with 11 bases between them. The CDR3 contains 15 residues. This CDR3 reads CASSTQVWNTGELFF. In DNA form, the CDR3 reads TGTGCCAGCAGTACTCAGGTTTGGAACACCGGGGAGCTGTTTTTT.

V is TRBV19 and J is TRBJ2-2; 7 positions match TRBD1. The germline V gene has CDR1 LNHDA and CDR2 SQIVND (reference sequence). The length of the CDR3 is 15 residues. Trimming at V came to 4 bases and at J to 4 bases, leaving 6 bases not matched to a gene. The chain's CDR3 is CASSTRQGPTGELFF. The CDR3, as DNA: TGTGCCAGTAGTACACGACAGGGACCCACCGGGGAGCTGTTTTTT.

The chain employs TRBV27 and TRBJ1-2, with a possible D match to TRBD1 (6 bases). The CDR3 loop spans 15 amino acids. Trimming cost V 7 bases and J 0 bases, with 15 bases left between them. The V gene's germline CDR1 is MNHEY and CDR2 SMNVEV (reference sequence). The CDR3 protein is CASTSSKGANYGYTF. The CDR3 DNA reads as TGTGCCAGCACCTCAAGTAAGGGGGCTAACTATGGCTACACCTTC.

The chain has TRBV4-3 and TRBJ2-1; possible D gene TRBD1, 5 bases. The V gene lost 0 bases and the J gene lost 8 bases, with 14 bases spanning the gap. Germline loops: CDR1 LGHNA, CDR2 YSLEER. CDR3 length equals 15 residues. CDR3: CASSQDSSRAHEQFF. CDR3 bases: TGCGCCAGCAGCCAAGATAGTTCCAGGGCCCATGAGCAGTTCTTC.

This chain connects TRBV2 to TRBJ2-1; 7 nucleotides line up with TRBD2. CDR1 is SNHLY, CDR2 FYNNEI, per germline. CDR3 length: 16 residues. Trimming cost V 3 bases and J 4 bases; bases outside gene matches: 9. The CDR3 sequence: CASSEGGEAIYNEQFF. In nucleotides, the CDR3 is TGTGCCAGCAGTGAGGGGGGGGAGGCGATATACAATGAGCAGTTCTTC.

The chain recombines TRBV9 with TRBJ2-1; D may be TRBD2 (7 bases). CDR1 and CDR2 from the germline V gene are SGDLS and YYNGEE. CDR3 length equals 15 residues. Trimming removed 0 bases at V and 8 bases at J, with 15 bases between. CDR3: CASSVAGGPLDEQFF. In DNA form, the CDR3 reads TGTGCCAGCAGCGTAGCCGGGGGGCCGTTAGATGAGCAGTTCTTC.

This CDR3 reads CASSLEGLGGGPQHF. Written as DNA, the CDR3 is TGCGCCAGCAGCTTGGAAGGTTTGGGGGGAGGGCCCCAGCATTTT. The chain is built from TRBV5-1 and TRBJ1-5; D might be TRBD1 (5 bases). There are 15 residues in the CDR3. V lost 0 bases to trimming and J lost 9 bases, with 16 bases between them. Germline V gives CDR1 SGHRS, CDR2 YFSETQ.

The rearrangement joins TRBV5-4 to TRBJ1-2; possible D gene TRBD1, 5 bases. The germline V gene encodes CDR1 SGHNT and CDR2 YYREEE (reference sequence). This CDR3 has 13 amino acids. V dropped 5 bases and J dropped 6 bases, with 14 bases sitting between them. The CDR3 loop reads CASSSTGYHGYTF. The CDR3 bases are TGTGCCAGCAGTTCCACAGGTTACCATGGCTACACCTTC.

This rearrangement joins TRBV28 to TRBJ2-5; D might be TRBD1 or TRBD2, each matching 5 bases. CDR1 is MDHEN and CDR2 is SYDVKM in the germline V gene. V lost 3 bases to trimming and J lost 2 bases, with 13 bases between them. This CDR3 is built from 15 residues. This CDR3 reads CASSLPGTPQETQYF. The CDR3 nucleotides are TGTGCCAGCAGTTTGCCCGGGACCCCGCAAGAGACCCAGTACTTC. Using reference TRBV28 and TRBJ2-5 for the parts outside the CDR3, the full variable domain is DVKVTQSSRYLVKRTGEKVFLECVQDMDHENMFWYRQDPGLGLRLIYFSYDVKMKEKGDIPEGYSVSREKKERFSLILESASTNQTSMYLCASSLPGTPQETQYFGPGTRLLVL.

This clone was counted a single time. This CDR3 is CASSQEDRMNTEAFF. CDR3 DNA sequence: TGCGCCAGCAGCCAAGAAGACAGGATGAACACTGAAGCTTTCTTT. This chain links TRBV4-3 with TRBJ1-1, with a tentative D call TRBD1 (6 bases). V dropped 0 bases and J dropped 0 bases, with 8 bases sitting between them. The CDR3 covers 15 residues. Germline V gene lookup returns CDR1 LGHNA and CDR2 YSLEER.

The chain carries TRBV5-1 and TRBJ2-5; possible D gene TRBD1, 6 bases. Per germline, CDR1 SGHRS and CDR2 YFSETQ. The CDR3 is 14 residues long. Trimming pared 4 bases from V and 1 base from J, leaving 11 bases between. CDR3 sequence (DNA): TGCGCCAGCAGCCAGACAGGTATCCAAGAGACCCAGTACTTC. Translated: CASSQTGIQETQYF.

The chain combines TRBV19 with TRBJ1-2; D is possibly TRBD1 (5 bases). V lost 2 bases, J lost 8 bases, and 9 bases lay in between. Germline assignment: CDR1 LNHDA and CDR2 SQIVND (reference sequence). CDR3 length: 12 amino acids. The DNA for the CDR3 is TGTGCCAGTAGTATATGGGGGGACGGCTACACCTTC. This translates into CASSIWGDGYTF. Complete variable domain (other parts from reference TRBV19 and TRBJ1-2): DGGITQSPKYLFRKEGQNVTLSCEQNLNHDAMYWYRQDPGQGLRLIYYSQIVNDFQKGDIAEGYSVSREKKESFPLTVTSAQKNPTAFYLCASSIWGDGYTFGSGTRLTVV.

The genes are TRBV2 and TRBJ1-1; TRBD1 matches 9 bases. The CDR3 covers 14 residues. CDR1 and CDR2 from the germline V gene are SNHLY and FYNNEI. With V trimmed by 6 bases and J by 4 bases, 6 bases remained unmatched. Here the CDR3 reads CASRAQGAGTEAFF. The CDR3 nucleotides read TGTGCCAGCAGAGCACAGGGGGCCGGCACTGAAGCTTTCTTT.

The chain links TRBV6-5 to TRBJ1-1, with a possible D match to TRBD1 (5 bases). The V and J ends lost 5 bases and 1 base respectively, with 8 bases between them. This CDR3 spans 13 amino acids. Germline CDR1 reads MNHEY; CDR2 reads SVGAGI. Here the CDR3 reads CASSGQGNTEAFF. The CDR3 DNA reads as TGTGCCAGCAGTGGGCAGGGGAACACTGAAGCTTTCTTT.

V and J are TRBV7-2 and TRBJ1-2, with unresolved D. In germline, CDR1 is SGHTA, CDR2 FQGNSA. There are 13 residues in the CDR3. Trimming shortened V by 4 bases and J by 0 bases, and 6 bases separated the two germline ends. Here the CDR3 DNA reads TGTGCCAGCAGCTCGTCGGCTAACTATGGCTACACCTTC. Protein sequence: CASSSSANYGYTF.

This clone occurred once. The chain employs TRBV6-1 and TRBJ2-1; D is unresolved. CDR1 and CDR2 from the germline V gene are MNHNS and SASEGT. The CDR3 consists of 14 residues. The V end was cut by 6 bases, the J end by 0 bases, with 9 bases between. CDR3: CASRTRSSYNEQFF. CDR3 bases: TGTGCCAGCAGAACAAGGAGCTCCTACAATGAGCAGTTCTTC.

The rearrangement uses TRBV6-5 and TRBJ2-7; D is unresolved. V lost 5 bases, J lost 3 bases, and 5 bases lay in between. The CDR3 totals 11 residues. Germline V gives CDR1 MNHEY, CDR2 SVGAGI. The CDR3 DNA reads TGTGCCAGCAGTGAGTACTACGAGCAGTACTTC. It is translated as CASSEYYEQYF.

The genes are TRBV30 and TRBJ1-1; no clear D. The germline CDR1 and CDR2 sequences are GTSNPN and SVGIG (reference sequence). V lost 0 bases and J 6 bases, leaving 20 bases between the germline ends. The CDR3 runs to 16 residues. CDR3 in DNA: TGTGCCTGGAGTGTACTGGGAGGTCCACTCTACTCTGAAGCTTTCTTT. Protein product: CAWSVLGGPLYSEAFF.

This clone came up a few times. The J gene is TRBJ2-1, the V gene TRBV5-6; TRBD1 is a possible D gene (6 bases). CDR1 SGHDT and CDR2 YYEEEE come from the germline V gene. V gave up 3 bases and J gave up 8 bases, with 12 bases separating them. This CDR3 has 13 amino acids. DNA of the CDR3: TGTGCCAGCAGCTCTGGCAGGGGTTATGAGCAGTTCTTC. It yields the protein CASSSGRGYEQFF.

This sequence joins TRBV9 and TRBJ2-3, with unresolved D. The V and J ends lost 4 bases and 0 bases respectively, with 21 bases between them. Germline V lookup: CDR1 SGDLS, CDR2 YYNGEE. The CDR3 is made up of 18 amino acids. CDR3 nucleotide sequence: TGTGCCAGCAGCCTACGACCATTAGCCCTCGCTAGCACAGATACGCAGTATTTT. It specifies CASSLRPLALASTDTQYF.

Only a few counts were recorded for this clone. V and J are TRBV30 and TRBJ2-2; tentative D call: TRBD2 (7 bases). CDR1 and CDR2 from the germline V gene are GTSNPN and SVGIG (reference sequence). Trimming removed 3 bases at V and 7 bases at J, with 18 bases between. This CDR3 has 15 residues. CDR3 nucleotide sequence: TGTGCCTGGAGAACCATGGGGGGGCGGATCGGGGAGCTGTTTTTT. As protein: CAWRTMGGRIGELFF.

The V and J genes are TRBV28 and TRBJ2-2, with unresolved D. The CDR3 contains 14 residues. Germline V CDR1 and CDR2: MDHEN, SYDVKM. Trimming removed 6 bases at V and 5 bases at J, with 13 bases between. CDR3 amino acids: CASRWQARTGELFF. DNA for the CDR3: TGTGCCAGCAGATGGCAGGCCCGTACCGGGGAGCTGTTTTTT.

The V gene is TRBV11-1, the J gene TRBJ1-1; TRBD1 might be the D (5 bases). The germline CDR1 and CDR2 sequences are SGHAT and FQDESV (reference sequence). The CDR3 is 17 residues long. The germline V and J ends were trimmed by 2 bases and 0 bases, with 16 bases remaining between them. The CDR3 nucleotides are TGTGCCAGCAGCTTAATAACCAGGGCTCACATGAACACTGAAGCTTTCTTT. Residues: CASSLITRAHMNTEAFF.

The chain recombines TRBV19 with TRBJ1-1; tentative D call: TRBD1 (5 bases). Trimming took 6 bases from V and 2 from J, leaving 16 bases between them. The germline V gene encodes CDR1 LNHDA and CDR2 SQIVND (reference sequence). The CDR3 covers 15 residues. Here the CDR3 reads CASSPTGGGNTEAFF. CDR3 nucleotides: TGTGCCAGTAGCCCCACGGGGGGGGGTAACACTGAAGCTTTCTTT.

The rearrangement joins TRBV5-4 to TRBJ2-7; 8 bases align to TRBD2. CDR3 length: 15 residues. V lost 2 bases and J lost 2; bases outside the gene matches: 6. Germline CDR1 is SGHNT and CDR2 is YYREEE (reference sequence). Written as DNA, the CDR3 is TGTGCCAGCAGCTTACCACTAGCGGAAACCTACGAGCAGTACTTC. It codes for CASSLPLAETYEQYF.